Presented here are 26 T cell receptor beta chains from one specimen sequenced in a study of blood T cell repertoires in COVID-19. TCRdb's table, derived via immunoSEQ multiplex PCR, lists solely in-frame clones and lacks some. The profile shows about 74,000 clones, roughly 80% of them singletons. Sequences were obtained from peripheral blood. The receptors originated from an older man with acute or convalescent COVID-19.

The CDR3 here is CASSQPFGTGELFF. In DNA, the CDR3 is TGCGCCAGCAGCCAACCGTTCGGGACCGGGGAGCTGTTTTTT. The rearrangement joins TRBV4-1 to TRBJ2-2; D gene unclear. Germline lookup yields CDR1 MGHRA and CDR2 YSYEKL. The germline V and J ends were trimmed by 2 bases and 5 bases, with 9 bases remaining between them. The CDR3 is made up of 14 amino acids.

The CDR3 here is CASSSLQGHNQPQHF. The CDR3 DNA is TGTGCCAGCAGTTCATTACAGGGACACAATCAGCCCCAGCATTTT. The chain employs TRBV28 and TRBJ1-5; D perhaps matches TRBD1 (6 bases). V was cut by 4 bases and J by 3 bases, with 13 bases left in between. Looked up from germline, CDR1 is MDHEN and CDR2 is SYDVKM. The CDR3 has 15 residues.

V is TRBV5-1 and J is TRBJ1-3; D might be TRBD1 (6 bases). Germline V gives CDR1 SGHRS, CDR2 YFSETQ. The CDR3 covers 15 residues. Trimming took 0 bases from V and 4 from J, leaving 11 bases between them. The CDR3 reads CASSLAKGEGNTIYF. The CDR3 coding sequence is TGCGCCAGCAGCTTGGCCAAGGGGGAAGGAAACACCATATATTTT.

The chain carries TRBV23-1 and TRBJ2-7, with D possibly TRBD1 on 5 matching bases. TRBV23-1 is an ORF, with its function uncertain. This CDR3 has 15 residues. The ends were cut back, 4 bases at V and 3 bases at J, with 16 bases in the middle. The CDR3 loop reads CASSPHDSIRYEQYF. The CDR3 DNA sequence: TGCGCCAGCAGTCCGCACGACAGTATTCGCTACGAGCAGTACTTC.

This clone was detected once. The J gene is TRBJ1-2, the V gene TRBV10-3, with a possible D match to TRBD1 (5 bases). CDR3 length: 14 amino acids. CDR1 and CDR2 from the germline V gene are ENHRY and SYGVKD. The ends were cut back, 6 bases at V and 0 bases at J, with 11 bases in the middle. The CDR3 DNA sequence: TGTGCCATCAGGGAGGGGACTACTAACTATGGCTACACCTTC. The encoded protein is CAIREGTTNYGYTF.

The genes are TRBV5-4 and TRBJ1-1; 10 bases are shared with TRBD1. V lost 4 bases, J lost 4 bases, and 7 bases stayed unmatched. Looked up from germline, CDR1 is SGHNT and CDR2 is YYREEE (reference sequence). This CDR3 spans 15 amino acids. CDR3 sequence reads: CASSSSGQGTTEAFF. The CDR3 DNA follows: TGTGCCAGCAGCAGCTCGGGACAGGGGACCACTGAAGCTTTCTTT.

This sequence joins TRBV19 and TRBJ1-1; TRBD1 matches 8 bases. The length of the CDR3 is 17 residues. Germline V gives CDR1 LNHDA, CDR2 SQIVND (reference sequence). J lost 4 bases, V lost 4 bases, and 14 bases had no gene match. The DNA of the CDR3 is TGTGCCAGTAGTACGTTATCCAGGGGGCGCGTAGGCACTGAAGCTTTCTTT. Translating gives CASSTLSRGRVGTEAFF.

V is TRBV11-2 and J is TRBJ2-1; TRBD2 might be the D (7 bases). Trimming shortened V by 7 bases and J by 5 bases, and 15 bases separated the two germline ends. CDR3 size: 14 residues. CDR1 SGHAT and CDR2 FQNNGV come from the germline V gene. The CDR3 DNA is TGTGCCAGCACCCTCGGGGGGCTGGACAATGAGCAGTTCTTC. Encoded protein: CASTLGGLDNEQFF.

This chain connects TRBV27 to TRBJ1-5; D perhaps matches TRBD1 (5 bases). The ends were cut back, 6 bases at V and 7 bases at J, with 22 bases in the middle. Germline V lookup: CDR1 MNHEY, CDR2 SMNVEV (reference sequence). This CDR3 has 16 amino acids. The CDR3 sequence is CASSQGAGGSKQPQHF. In DNA, the CDR3 is TGTGCCAGCAGCCAAGGTGCCGGGGGTTCAAAACAGCCCCAGCATTTT.

The chain is built from TRBV11-2 and TRBJ1-3, with TRBD1 identical over 7 bases. The CDR3 contains 14 residues. Germline V gives CDR1 SGHAT, CDR2 FQNNGV. J gave up 2 bases and V 5 bases, and 3 bases lay outside the gene matches. DNA for the CDR3: TGTGCCAGCAGCCGTGACAGGGCTGGAAACACCATATATTTT. Protein: CASSRDRAGNTIYF.

The V call is TRBV30, the J call TRBJ1-1; maybe TRBD1 (6 bases). Trimming left V 3 bases short and J 2 bases short, with 10 bases between. Germline V gene sequence: CDR1 GTSNPN, CDR2 SVGIG (reference sequence). The CDR3 has 13 residues. CDR3 sequence: CAWRSGVNTEAFF. The CDR3 DNA follows: TGTGCCTGGAGGTCAGGGGTAAACACTGAAGCTTTCTTT.

The chain employs TRBV15 and TRBJ1-4, with unresolved D. The CDR3 runs 15 residues. Trimming removed 1 base from V and 6 bases from J, with 12 bases in between. Germline V gene lookup returns CDR1 LNHNV and CDR2 YYDKDF (reference sequence). CDR3 bases: TGTGCCACCAGCAGAGGGGAGGACGGTGATGAAAAACTGTTTTTT. Its protein is CATSRGEDGDEKLFF.

V gene TRBV4-2 combines with J gene TRBJ2-1, with D tentatively TRBD2 (6 bases). This CDR3 contains 17 residues. V lost 2 bases to trimming and J lost 4 bases, with 18 bases between them. Germline loops: CDR1 LGHNA, CDR2 YNFKEQ. The CDR3 protein is CASSQKGAGASYNEQFF. CDR3 DNA sequence: TGTGCCAGCAGCCAAAAAGGAGCGGGTGCATCGTACAATGAGCAGTTCTTC.

The chain employs TRBV18 and TRBJ1-4, with 10 bases fitting TRBD1. V was clipped by 4 bases and J by 3 bases; unmatched bases: 2. The length of the CDR3 is 15 residues. In germline, CDR1 is KGHSH, CDR2 LQKENI. The CDR3 nucleotides read TGTGCCAGCTCACGCGGGACAGGGGCTAATGAAAAACTGTTTTTT. It specifies CASSRGTGANEKLFF.

J is TRBJ2-2 and V is TRBV19; possible D gene TRBD1, 6 bases. The germline V and J ends were trimmed by 8 bases and 2 bases, with 15 bases remaining between them. Germline CDR1 LNHDA, CDR2 SQIVND (reference sequence). This CDR3 has 15 residues. CDR3 amino acids: CASGGQKKNTGELFF. For the CDR3, the DNA is TGTGCCAGTGGAGGACAGAAAAAAAACACCGGGGAGCTGTTTTTT.

The chain carries TRBV25-1 and TRBJ2-5; 9 positions agree with TRBD2. Germline V gene data show CDR1 as MGHDK and CDR2 as SYGVNS. The CDR3 covers 15 residues. The trim removed 5 bases at V and 5 bases at J, leaving 9 bases unmatched. CDR3 sequence reads: CASSIRGTSKETQYF. CDR3 bases: TGTGCCAGCAGTATCAGAGGGACTAGCAAGGAGACCCAGTACTTC.

The chain is built from TRBV19 and TRBJ1-5; 7 bases map to TRBD1. The CDR3 is 15 amino acids. Germline values: CDR1 LNHDA, CDR2 SQIVND (reference sequence). Unmatched junction bases numbered 8, after V lost 7 bases and J lost 2 bases. This CDR3 reads CASNPTGVGNQPQHF. Here the CDR3 DNA reads TGTGCCAGTAACCCCACAGGGGTTGGCAATCAGCCCCAGCATTTT.

V and J are TRBV19 and TRBJ2-7; D is possibly TRBD1 (5 bases). The CDR3 extends over 12 amino acids. Germline V gene data show CDR1 as LNHDA and CDR2 as SQIVND (reference sequence). The V gene lost 3 bases and the J gene lost 6 bases, with 9 bases spanning the gap. CDR3 in amino acids: CASSIAQGEQYF. CDR3 coding DNA: TGTGCCAGTAGTATCGCCCAGGGCGAGCAGTACTTC.

This chain links TRBV7-2 with TRBJ2-5; weak D call: TRBD2 (5 bases). The CDR3 is 15 amino acids. Trimming pared 1 base from V and 2 bases from J, leaving 11 bases between. CDR1 and CDR2 from the germline V gene are SGHTA and FQGNSA. The CDR3 sequence: CASSLVSGSQETQYF. DNA for the CDR3: TGTGCCAGCAGCTTAGTATCGGGGTCGCAAGAGACCCAGTACTTC.

The chain has TRBV7-3 and TRBJ2-3, with D possibly TRBD2 on 6 matching bases. Trimming took 5 bases from V and 6 from J, leaving 15 bases between them. From germline, CDR1 is SGHTA and CDR2 FQGTGA. The CDR3 length is 14 residues. CDR3 sequence: CASSPSGGMDTQYF. Here the CDR3 DNA reads TGTGCCAGCAGCCCTTCCGGAGGGATGGATACGCAGTATTTT.

The chain uses TRBV7-3 and TRBJ2-3; unclear D gene. CDR1 SGHTA and CDR2 FQGTGA come from the germline V gene. The CDR3 runs to 13 residues. The ends were cut back, 5 bases at V and 3 bases at J, with 9 bases in the middle. CDR3 nucleotide sequence: TGTGCCAGCAGCCCCCGACATACAGATACGCAGTATTTT. As protein: CASSPRHTDTQYF.

This rearrangement joins TRBV6-6 to TRBJ1-1, with D possibly TRBD1 on 6 matching bases. V was pared by 2 bases and J by 3 bases, with 13 bases between. CDR3 length equals 15 residues. Germline V CDR1 and CDR2: MNHNY, SVGAGI (reference sequence). The CDR3 protein is CASSYVGAYYTEAFF. DNA of the CDR3: TGTGCCAGCAGTTACGTGGGGGCGTATTACACTGAAGCTTTCTTT.

This sequence joins TRBV7-2 and TRBJ1-1; possibly TRBD1 for D (6 bases). Trimming took off 5 bases at V and 11 bases at J, with 12 bases between the two ends. In germline, CDR1 is SGHTA, CDR2 FQGNSA. The CDR3 runs 11 residues. This chain's CDR3 is CASSPDRRAFF. The CDR3 DNA is TGTGCCAGCAGCCCGGACAGACGTGCTTTCTTT.

This sequence joins TRBV5-1 and TRBJ1-6; no reliable D call. Trimming stripped 0 bases from V and 9 bases from J, with 10 bases between. CDR1 is SGHRS and CDR2 is YFSETQ in the germline V gene. This CDR3 region has 14 residues. DNA of the CDR3: TGCGCCAGCAGCTTGGGGCTAGCGGGTTCACCCCTCCACTTT. Translation gives CASSLGLAGSPLHF.

The genes are TRBV5-1 and TRBJ1-4; D gene unclear. V was trimmed by 3 bases and J by 0 bases, leaving 15 bases between them. Germline-derived CDR1 and CDR2 are SGHRS and YFSETQ. The CDR3 is made up of 17 amino acids. The CDR3 is CASSSLSQAATNEKLFF. In DNA, the CDR3 is TGCGCCAGCAGCTCGCTCTCTCAGGCAGCAACTAATGAAAAACTGTTTTTT.

Only one count was recorded for this clone. The chain uses TRBV28 and TRBJ1-1; TRBD1 matches at 12 bases. The V segment lost 6 bases and the J segment 3 bases; nucleotides outside the gene matches: 11. The germline gives CDR1 MDHEN, CDR2 SYDVKM. The CDR3 length is 17 residues. This CDR3 is CASSKGTGGGIDTEAFF. CDR3 sequence (DNA): TGTGCCAGCAGCAAAGGGACAGGGGGCGGGATCGACACTGAAGCTTTCTTT.